The next 4 T cell receptor beta chains were all read from a single sample in a study of shared clonotypes between healthy human individuals. Assay: immunoSEQ multiplex PCR; the TCRdb copy retains only in-frame clones and omits some. The table records about 480,000 clones, roughly 85% of them present only once. Sequencing was done on a sample of PBMCs. The receptors were gathered from a woman aged 40-49 years in good health. Some clones in this sample may be carry-over from other donors' samples.

The V call is TRBV29-1, the J call TRBJ2-2, with a tentative D call TRBD1 (5 bases). Germline V gives CDR1 SQVTM, CDR2 ANQGSEA. This CDR3 contains 14 residues. V lost 7 bases to trimming and J lost 0 bases, with 12 bases between them. The DNA of the CDR3 is TGCAGCGCTTCTAGGACAACGAACACCGGGGAGCTGTTTTTT. Translated: CSASRTTNTGELFF.

V and J are TRBV5-5 and TRBJ1-4, with a possible D match to TRBD1 (6 bases). Germline values: CDR1 SGHKS, CDR2 YYEKEE (reference sequence). This CDR3 is built from 14 residues. The V and J ends lost 4 bases and 4 bases respectively, with 11 bases between them. The CDR3 loop is CASSRTVLNEKLFF. The CDR3 DNA is TGTGCCAGCAGCCGGACAGTGCTTAATGAAAAACTGTTTTTT. The variable domain in full, with the rest retrieved from reference TRBV5-5 and TRBJ1-4, is DAGVTQSPTHLIKTRGQQVTLRCSPISGHKSVSWYQQVLGQGPQFIFQYYEKEERGRGNFPDRFSARQFPNYSSELNVNALLLGDSALYLCASSRTVLNEKLFFGSGTQLSVL.

V and J are TRBV10-3 and TRBJ2-7, with TRBD1 identical over 8 bases. V was clipped by 3 bases and J by 0 bases; unmatched bases: 4. The CDR3 sequence is 15 residues long. Germline CDR1 is ENHRY and CDR2 is SYGVKD. The CDR3: CAISEGDRRSYEQYF. The CDR3 DNA reads as TGTGCCATCAGTGAAGGGGACAGGCGCTCCTACGAGCAGTACTTC.

The J gene is TRBJ2-7, the V gene TRBV7-3; TRBD2 agrees at 11 bases. The CDR3 has 15 residues. Germline trimming cut 2 bases from V and 5 bases from J; bases unmatched to any gene: 5. The germline V gene has CDR1 SGHTA and CDR2 FQGTGA. The CDR3 DNA reads as TGTGCCAGCAGCTTAGTACTAGCGGGAGCGCACGAGCAGTACTTC. This translates into CASSLVLAGAHEQYF.